The 19 T cell receptor beta chains in this list originate from one sample, sequenced in a study of blood T cell repertoires in COVID-19. Produced via immunoSEQ multiplex PCR; TCRdb's table is partial and in-frame only. The data show 400,000 or so clones, 70% to 90% seen once. The sequenced sample consisted of peripheral blood. All receptors come from a young man with COVID-19, enrolled during active disease.

The rearrangement uses TRBV3-1 (or the pseudogene TRBV3-2) and TRBJ1-1; D gene unclear. V lost 0 bases and J 4 bases, leaving 9 bases between the germline ends. This CDR3 comprises 14 residues. Germline CDR1 reads LGHDT; CDR2 reads YNNKEL (reference sequence). The CDR3 coding sequence is TGTGCCAGCAGCCAAGATATCGTGTCCACTGAAGCTTTCTTT. Its translation is CASSQDIVSTEAFF.

The gene calls are TRBV19 and TRBJ1-5; D remains ambiguous. V lost 6 bases to trimming and J lost 0 bases, with 6 bases between them. This CDR3 is built from 13 residues. Germline assignment: CDR1 LNHDA and CDR2 SQIVND (reference sequence). Here the CDR3 reads CASRSNSNQPQHF. CDR3 nucleotide sequence: TGTGCCAGTAGATCAAATAGCAATCAGCCCCAGCATTTT.

The V gene is TRBV30, the J gene TRBJ1-2; no clear D gene. The length of the CDR3 is 13 residues. V was pared by 0 bases and J by 8 bases, with 13 bases between. CDR1 is GTSNPN, CDR2 SVGIG, per germline (reference sequence). DNA for the CDR3: TGTGCCTGGAGTGTACACGGTGGGAGCGGCTACACCTTC. Translation: CAWSVHGGSGYTF.

This chain's CDR3 is CASSIGGLNTEAFF. CDR3 DNA: TGTGCCAGTAGTATAGGGGGGCTGAACACTGAAGCTTTCTTT. The chain couples TRBV19 to TRBJ1-1; the D gene is possibly TRBD1 (6 bases). CDR3 length equals 14 residues. With 1 base removed from V and 0 bases from J, the gap between germline ends came to 6 bases. Per the germline V gene, CDR1 is LNHDA and CDR2 is SQIVND (reference sequence).

The chain employs TRBV21-1 and TRBJ1-6. TRBV21-1 is given as a pseudogene. This CDR3 is 17 amino acids long. CDR3 sequence reads: CASSKLPVSSYNSPLHF. CDR3 in DNA: TGTGCCAGCAGCAAACTCCCCGTGAGCTCCTATAATTCACCCCTCCACTTT.

The V call is TRBV6-5, the J call TRBJ1-3; D gene ambiguous. The CDR3 is 16 residues long. The germline CDR1 and CDR2 sequences are MNHEY and SVGAGI. V gave up 2 bases and J gave up 3 bases, with 14 bases separating them. CDR3 loop: CASSYVYGSGGNTIYF. The CDR3 DNA sequence: TGTGCCAGCAGTTACGTTTATGGATCAGGTGGAAACACCATATATTTT.

V gene TRBV7-3 combines with J gene TRBJ2-7, with D tentatively TRBD2 (5 bases). The CDR3 has 14 residues. The germline V gene has CDR1 SGHTA and CDR2 FQGTGA. V was cut by 1 base and J by 6 bases, with 13 bases left in between. CDR3 residues: CASSLKPQAGEQYF. CDR3 DNA: TGTGCCAGCAGCTTAAAGCCCCAGGCGGGCGAGCAGTACTTC.

The chain links TRBV7-9 to TRBJ1-2; 8 bases agree with TRBD1. The CDR3 covers 15 residues. V was clipped by 2 bases and J by 7 bases; unmatched bases: 9. Germline loops: CDR1 SEHNR, CDR2 FQNEAQ (reference sequence). The CDR3 spells CASSLSRQGATGYTF. The CDR3 nucleotides are TGTGCCAGCAGCTTATCGAGGCAGGGGGCCACTGGCTACACCTTC.

The CDR3 spells CASQGVSYNEQFF. The CDR3, as DNA: TGCGCCAGCCAGGGTGTCTCCTACAATGAGCAGTTCTTC. The chain uses TRBV5-1 and TRBJ2-1; D possibly corresponds to TRBD1 (5 bases). This CDR3 region has 13 residues. CDR1 and CDR2 (germline): SGHRS, YFSETQ. Trimming left V 7 bases short and J 0 bases short, with 8 bases between.

Points on this clone: The same CDR3 also results from other DNA sequences found in this sample. The V gene is TRBV11-3, the J gene TRBJ2-2, with 10 bases identical to TRBD2. This CDR3 region has 15 residues. V dropped 1 base and J dropped 7; count of bases not matched to a gene: 3. The germline V gene has CDR1 SGHNT and CDR2 YENEEA. The CDR3 coding sequence is TGTGCCAGCAGCTTAGCTAGCGGGAGTATCGGGGAGCTGTTTTTT. It is translated as CASSLASGSIGELFF.

This clone was counted once. The V call is TRBV2, the J call TRBJ2-2; D might be TRBD2 (6 bases). This CDR3 has 13 residues. Trimming stripped 7 bases from V and 4 bases from J, with 10 bases between. The germline V gene has CDR1 SNHLY and CDR2 FYNNEI. The CDR3 nucleotides read TGTGCCAGCAATGGACTATCCACCGGGGAGCTGTTTTTT. Amino acids: CASNGLSTGELFF.

V and J are TRBV19 and TRBJ1-2, with 12 bases identical to TRBD1. Trimming cost V 5 bases and J 5 bases; bases outside gene matches: 9. Germline loops: CDR1 LNHDA, CDR2 SQIVND (reference sequence). This CDR3 contains 16 residues. CDR3 sequence: CASSPGTGGAGYGYTF. CDR3 sequence (DNA): TGTGCCAGTAGTCCCGGGACAGGGGGCGCTGGGTATGGCTACACCTTC.

A few counts support this clone. V and J are TRBV2 and TRBJ2-7; 11 bases match TRBD2. V was pared by 5 bases and J by 2 bases, with 8 bases of the junction left unmatched. The germline CDR1 and CDR2 sequences are SNHLY and FYNNEI. CDR3 size: 16 residues. CDR3 protein: CASSKSSGRQTYEQYF. CDR3 coding DNA: TGTGCCAGCAGTAAATCTAGCGGGAGGCAGACCTACGAGCAGTACTTC.

The CDR3 region has the DNA TGTGCCACCAGCGCTAGACTGTCCCAAGAGACCCAGTACTTC. Its protein product is CATSARLSQETQYF. The J gene is TRBJ2-5, the V gene TRBV15; D uncertain. V was pared by 5 bases and J by 1 base, with 11 bases between. Per germline, CDR1 LNHNV and CDR2 YYDKDF (reference sequence). The CDR3 covers 14 residues.

The chain joins TRBV3-1 (or the pseudogene TRBV3-2) to TRBJ2-3; D possibly corresponds to TRBD2 (5 bases). The CDR3 is 15 residues long. The germline V gene has CDR1 LGHDT and CDR2 YNNKEL (reference sequence). V was trimmed by 6 bases and J by 4 bases, leaving 17 bases between them. CDR3 nucleotides: TGTGCCAGCAGGGGAACTAAGGACTTCGCAGATACGCAGTATTTT. This sequence encodes CASRGTKDFADTQYF.

The genes are TRBV18 and TRBJ2-6; D possibly corresponds to TRBD2 (5 bases). In germline, CDR1 is KGHSH, CDR2 LQKENI. The CDR3 is made up of 17 amino acids. V shed 1 base and J shed 3 bases, with 13 bases lying between them. In DNA form, the CDR3 reads TGTGCCAGCTCACCACGGGAGTACCTAGGTGGGGCCAACGTCCTGACTTTC. This translates into CASSPREYLGGANVLTF.

The rearrangement joins TRBV28 to TRBJ2-4; 15 nucleotides align to TRBD2. This CDR3 has 17 residues. After removal of 5 bases from V and 1 base from J, the junction contained 3 bases not matched to a gene. CDR1 MDHEN and CDR2 SYDVKM come from the germline V gene. The CDR3 reads CASSTGTSGRAKNIQYF. In DNA, the CDR3 is TGTGCCAGCAGTACCGGGACTAGCGGGAGGGCCAAAAACATTCAGTACTTC.

The chain couples TRBV7-9 to TRBJ2-2; D is ambiguous. Trimming stripped 5 bases from V and 0 bases from J, with 4 bases between. This CDR3 has 13 residues. CDR1 is SEHNR and CDR2 is FQNEAQ in the germline V gene (reference sequence). CDR3: CASSLSNTGELFF. DNA for the CDR3: TGTGCCAGCAGCCTATCGAACACCGGGGAGCTGTTTTTT.

The chain couples TRBV9 to TRBJ2-7, with 7 bases matching TRBD1. V lost 2 bases, J lost 6 bases, and 11 bases stayed unmatched. The CDR3 consists of 15 residues. Germline-derived CDR1 and CDR2 are SGDLS and YYNGEE. The CDR3 here is CASSVGQDPGLEQYF. CDR3 DNA: TGTGCCAGCAGCGTTGGACAGGACCCTGGCCTCGAGCAGTACTTC.